This TCR beta chain comes out of a study of graft-versus-host responses after intestinal transplantation. Study details: Isolated intestinal, liver-intestinal, or multivisceral transplants had been given to the recipients. Tacrolimus plus steroids were given to all recipients for approximately three years, preceded by anti-thymocyte globulin induction.

V lost 1 base, J lost 8 bases, and 14 bases lay in between. CDR1 is SEHNR and CDR2 is FQNEAQ in the germline V gene (reference sequence). The length of the CDR3 is 14 residues. Method: immunoSEQ multiplex PCR; TCRdb's copy keeps in-frame clones and lacks some. Among approximately 100,000 clones listed, 86% were seen once. V is TRBV7-9 and J is TRBJ1-2, with D perhaps matching TRBD1 (5 bases). The clonotype originates from a human patient who received an intestinal transplant, so some T cells may come from the graft donor. The specimen was PBMCs, collected 255 days after intestinal transplant. For the CDR3, the DNA is TGTGCCAGCAGCTTAGATGGGGCAGGGCGCGGCTACACCTTC. Translating gives CASSLDGAGRGYTF.